The clone carrying this TCR beta chain showed up just a few times. Its antigen is not known. This record belongs to a study of post-analysis software for immune sequencing data. General study findings and limits: TRBV segments more frequent in patients than in controls numbered roughly five and included TRBV5-6, TRBV5-1 and TRBV20-1.

Researchers reported that TCR beta cDNA libraries carried unique molecular identifiers. TCRdb itself ran the PCR reads through MiXCR, one entry per CDR3 protein. The sample includes 400,000 to 500,000 distinct CDR3 sequences, approximately 39% seen only once; the top ten take about 8%. The germline V and J ends were trimmed by 6 bases and 2 bases, with 18 bases remaining between them. This CDR3 has 16 amino acids. CDR1 SGHVS and CDR2 FNYEAQ come from the germline V gene. This receptor was taken from a girl between 2 and 10 years old with multiple sclerosis. This chain uses TRBV7-6 with TRBJ2-3; TRBD1 might be the D (6 bases). The sequencing sample was made of blood. CDR3 coding DNA: TGTGCCAGCAGACCTGGGACACTCACCCCCACAGATACGCAGTATTTT. Translating it yields CASRPGTLTPTDTQYF.